This TCR beta chain stems from a study of T-cell reconstitution after alpha-beta-depleted transplantation in children. Study outcomes and limitations: As was reported, about two months after transplant, alpha-beta T cells came from several hundred expanded graft clones.

Preparing the TCRbeta library involved the use of unique molecular identifiers. MiXCR, applied by TCRdb to the PCR reads, yields one record per CDR3 protein. Among fewer than 550,000 distinct CDR3 sequences listed, around 15% were seen once. The CDR3 sequence is 15 residues long. V was cut by 2 bases and J by 8 bases, with 13 bases left in between. For this clonotype: Its antigen remains unidentified.

Sequenced here: PBMCs, mostly from graft donor cells, sampled 360 days after TCRalphabeta/CD19-depleted stem cell transplant. The chain combines TRBV12-3 or TRBV12-4 with TRBJ1-6, with D tentatively TRBD1 (6 bases). The sequence was collected from a boy under two years old who had a stem cell transplant for Wiskott-Aldrich syndrome, so the T cells may come from the graft donor. This chain's CDR3 is CASSLTSGVDSPLHF. The CDR3, as DNA: TGTGCCAGCAGTTTAACATCAGGGGTGGATTCACCCCTCCACTTT.